The 26 T cell receptor beta chains below all came from one sample that was sequenced in a study of cytomegalovirus exposure and HLA in healthy donors. PCR amplification relied on 60 Vbeta primers (plus 13 Jbeta primers). Some clones are missing from TCRdb's copy, which holds only in-frame ones; the method was immunoSEQ multiplex PCR. The sample carries roughly 130,000 clones, just over 65% recorded once. The specimen was PBMCs. These receptors were collected from a young man in good health and CMV-seronegative.

V gene TRBV7-8 combines with J gene TRBJ2-5; D perhaps matches TRBD2 (5 bases). The CDR3 is 14 residues long. V shed 5 bases and J shed 5 bases, with 15 bases lying between them. Germline values: CDR1 SGHVS, CDR2 FQNEAQ. The DNA for the CDR3 is TGTGCCAGCAGCCTCCTGAGGACTCGGGAGACCCAGTACTTC. It codes for CASSLLRTRETQYF.

The chain links TRBV19 to TRBJ1-1; D perhaps matches TRBD1 (6 bases). CDR3 length: 15 residues. Germline CDR1 is LNHDA and CDR2 is SQIVND (reference sequence). V shed 7 bases and J shed 0 bases, with 15 bases lying between them. The CDR3 is CASTYQTGLNTEAFF. CDR3 nucleotides: TGTGCCAGTACCTACCAAACAGGGTTGAACACTGAAGCTTTCTTT. Full variable domain (remainder filled in from reference TRBV19 and TRBJ1-1): DGGITQSPKYLFRKEGQNVTLSCEQNLNHDAMYWYRQDPGQGLRLIYYSQIVNDFQKGDIAEGYSVSREKKESFPLTVTSAQKNPTAFYLCASTYQTGLNTEAFFGQGTRLTVV.

The chain combines TRBV6-5 with TRBJ2-5; 8 bases match TRBD1. The CDR3 loop spans 16 amino acids. CDR1 and CDR2 from the germline V gene are MNHEY and SVGAGI. V trimming: 4 bases; J trimming: 4 bases; junction bases outside the gene matches: 11. The CDR3 is CASSSPQGATGETQYF. Here the CDR3 DNA reads TGTGCCAGCAGTTCCCCCCAGGGGGCAACCGGAGAGACCCAGTACTTC.

The chain combines TRBV11-2 with TRBJ1-2; D unresolved. CDR3 size: 15 residues. V lost 1 base and J 0 bases, leaving 9 bases between the germline ends. The germline V gene has CDR1 SGHAT and CDR2 FQNNGV. The CDR3, as DNA: TGTGCCAGCAGCTTAGGGGCCGGCTCTAACTATGGCTACACCTTC. Protein sequence: CASSLGAGSNYGYTF.

The gene calls are TRBV10-3 and TRBJ2-5; 7 bases fit TRBD2. The length of the CDR3 is 15 residues. Trimming cost V 3 bases and J 5 bases; bases outside gene matches: 9. Germline V gene sequence: CDR1 ENHRY, CDR2 SYGVKD. The CDR3 loop reads CAISDRIGRRETQYF. DNA for the CDR3: TGTGCCATCAGTGATAGGATCGGGAGGCGTGAGACCCAGTACTTC.

The rearrangement uses TRBV11-2 and TRBJ1-1; TRBD1 matches at 9 bases. Germline-derived CDR1 and CDR2 are SGHAT and FQNNGV. The CDR3 loop spans 18 amino acids. The V gene end was trimmed by 2 bases and the J gene end by 0 bases; junction bases not matched to a gene: 10. The CDR3 region has the DNA TGTGCCAGCAGCTTAATTTTAGGGGGACAGGGCATGAACACTGAAGCTTTCTTT. It is translated as CASSLILGGQGMNTEAFF.

This chain links TRBV6-5 with TRBJ1-1; D is perhaps TRBD1 (5 bases). The CDR3 spans 15 residues. Germline V gene data show CDR1 as MNHEY and CDR2 as SVGAGI. Trimming removed 7 bases at V and 8 bases at J, with 23 bases between. The CDR3 DNA reads TGTGCCAGCAACCAGAGAGGACGGGGGTTAATAGAAGCTTTCTTT. Protein product: CASNQRGRGLIEAFF.

This clone was picked up a small number of times. The chain uses TRBV10-3 and TRBJ2-1, with D possibly being TRBD2 (5 bases). Trimming shortened V by 4 bases and J by 7 bases, and 8 bases separated the two germline ends. Per the germline V gene, CDR1 is ENHRY and CDR2 is SYGVKD. This CDR3 spans 12 amino acids. In DNA, the CDR3 is TGTGCCATCAGTGCCGAGGGAAATGAGCAGTTCTTC. It translates to CAISAEGNEQFF.

This sequence joins TRBV5-1 and TRBJ2-5, with 7 positions matching TRBD1. The CDR3 is 16 amino acids. V trimming: 4 bases; J trimming: 3 bases; junction bases outside the gene matches: 12. Germline V gene sequence: CDR1 SGHRS, CDR2 YFSETQ. CDR3 protein: CASSLNYRGGKETQYF. The CDR3 bases are TGCGCCAGCAGCCTAAACTACAGGGGCGGTAAAGAGACCCAGTACTTC.

The chain has TRBV9 and TRBJ2-5, with D possibly TRBD2 on 7 matching bases. The CDR3 extends over 16 amino acids. Germline V CDR1 and CDR2: SGDLS, YYNGEE. The V end lost 3 bases, the J end lost 5 bases, and 20 bases lay between the germline ends. The CDR3 nucleotides are TGTGCCAGCAGCGCCGAGGGGAGGGGGGCCGGTGAGACCCAGTACTTC. Amino acid sequence: CASSAEGRGAGETQYF.

The chain couples TRBV5-8 to TRBJ2-4; D is perhaps TRBD2 (6 bases). The CDR3 is 14 amino acids. With 0 bases removed from V and 7 bases from J, the gap between germline ends came to 11 bases. Per germline, CDR1 SGHTS and CDR2 YDEGEE. The chain's CDR3 is CASSLGRGWNIQYF. The CDR3 DNA reads as TGTGCCAGCAGCTTGGGACGGGGGTGGAACATTCAGTACTTC.

The V call is TRBV5-1, the J call TRBJ1-6; 8 bases are shared with TRBD1. The germline CDR1 and CDR2 sequences are SGHRS and YFSETQ. The J segment lost 9 bases and the V segment lost 3 bases, leaving 5 bases of the junction unmatched. The CDR3 has 14 amino acids. In DNA, the CDR3 is TGCGCCAGCAGCTGGCAGGGGGCATTTTCACCCCTCCACTTT. Protein sequence: CASSWQGAFSPLHF.

The J gene is TRBJ1-2, the V gene TRBV5-6; 7 bases fit TRBD1. CDR1 and CDR2 from the germline V gene are SGHDT and YYEEEE. The CDR3 totals 14 residues. V was clipped by 4 bases and J by 3 bases; unmatched bases: 6. The CDR3 region is CASSDVTGYYGYTF. The CDR3 coding sequence is TGTGCCAGCAGCGACGTGACAGGGTACTATGGCTACACCTTC.

This clone was seen only a few times. V is TRBV29-1 and J is TRBJ1-2; 11 positions match TRBD1. Germline lookup yields CDR1 SQVTM and CDR2 ANQGSEA. V trimming: 6 bases; J trimming: 0 bases; junction bases outside the gene matches: 6. The CDR3 covers 15 residues. CDR3 amino acids: CSVTGTGGANYGYTF. In nucleotides, the CDR3 is TGCAGCGTCACCGGGACAGGGGGAGCTAACTATGGCTACACCTTC.

V usage is TRBV2 and J usage is TRBJ1-2; a weak D match, TRBD1 (5 bases). Germline assignment: CDR1 SNHLY and CDR2 FYNNEI. This CDR3 has 15 residues. V was pared by 5 bases and J by 8 bases, with 21 bases between. CDR3 bases: TGTGCCAGCAGTTCTACCGGGACTCCAAGGCGGGGCTACACCTTC. Residues: CASSSTGTPRRGYTF. Variable domain in full (rest from reference TRBV2 and TRBJ1-2): EPEVTQTPSHQVTQMGQEVILRCVPISNHLYFYWYRQILGQKVEFLVSFYNNEISEKSEIFDDQFSVERPDGSNFTLKIRSTKLEDSAMYFCASSSTGTPRRGYTFGSGTRLTVV.

The chain carries TRBV15 and TRBJ2-7, with 8 bases fitting TRBD1. This CDR3 comprises 16 residues. Germline lookup yields CDR1 LNHNV and CDR2 YYDKDF (reference sequence). The V gene end was trimmed by 1 base and the J gene end by 0 bases; junction bases not matched to a gene: 5. CDR3 sequence: CATSRVGQDGSYEQYF. CDR3 bases: TGTGCCACCAGCAGAGTGGGACAGGACGGCTCCTACGAGCAGTACTTC. Using reference TRBV15 and TRBJ2-7 for the parts outside the CDR3, the full variable domain is DAMVIQNPRYQVTQFGKPVTLSCSQTLNHNVMYWYQQKSSQAPKLLFHYYDKDFNNEADTPDNFQSRRPNTSFCFLDIRSPGLGDTAMYLCATSRVGQDGSYEQYFGPGTRLTVT.

As regards this clone: One end of the junction does not line up with germline, which may come from a read error. The chain couples TRBV30 to TRBJ1-1; no clear D. CDR3 length: 12 residues. Germline loops: CDR1 GTSNPN, CDR2 SVGIG (reference sequence). CDR3 in amino acids: CAWSGQNAEAFF. The CDR3 bases are TGTGCCTGGAGTGGTCAGAACGCTGAAGCTTTCTTT.

The chain joins TRBV5-6 to TRBJ1-2; TRBD1 matches at 10 bases. The V gene end was trimmed by 3 bases and the J gene end by 8 bases; junction bases not matched to a gene: 10. The CDR3 sequence is 15 residues long. CDR1 and CDR2 (germline): SGHDT, YYEEEE. The DNA for the CDR3 is TGTGCCAGCAGCTCCTCCGGGACAGGGGTTCGGGGCTACACCTTC. This gives the protein CASSSSGTGVRGYTF. Drawing the rest from reference TRBV5-6 and TRBJ1-2, the complete variable domain is DAGVTQSPTHLIKTRGQQVTLRCSPKSGHDTVSWYQQALGQGPQFIFQYYEEEERQRGNFPDRFSGHQFPNYSSELNVNALLLGDSALYLCASSSSGTGVRGYTFGSGTRLTVV.

The chain employs TRBV19 and TRBJ2-1, with 12 positions matching TRBD2. The trim removed 6 bases at V and 9 bases at J, leaving 6 bases unmatched. The germline V gene encodes CDR1 LNHDA and CDR2 SQIVND (reference sequence). This CDR3 has 14 amino acids. Written as DNA, the CDR3 is TGTGCCAGTAGAGCTAGCGGGAGGGCCGGTGAGCAGTTCTTC. Its protein product is CASRASGRAGEQFF.

Notes on this clone: Compared with germline, one end of the junction differs, possibly owing to a read error. V and J are TRBV7-8 and TRBJ2-1, with 8 bases aligning to TRBD2. Germline V gene lookup returns CDR1 SGHVS and CDR2 FQNEAQ. The CDR3 sequence is 14 residues long. The CDR3 DNA sequence: TGTGCCACCAGCACGCGGGGGGACCACAATGAGCAGTTCTTC. Translated: CATSTRGDHNEQFF.

The chain combines TRBV19 with TRBJ2-7; 8 bases fit TRBD1. J lost 3 bases, V lost 4 bases, and 5 bases had no gene match. Germline lookup yields CDR1 LNHDA and CDR2 SQIVND (reference sequence). The CDR3 runs to 14 residues. The CDR3 loop is CASSTRTGSYEQYF. The CDR3 bases are TGTGCCAGTAGTACTCGGACAGGGAGCTACGAGCAGTACTTC.

This chain connects TRBV30 to TRBJ1-5; the D is unclear. CDR1 and CDR2 (germline): GTSNPN, SVGIG (reference sequence). With 2 bases removed from V and 3 bases from J, the gap between germline ends came to 14 bases. The CDR3 length is 15 residues. CDR3 sequence reads: CAWSSWTDPNQPQHF. CDR3 bases: TGTGCCTGGAGTTCTTGGACTGATCCCAATCAGCCCCAGCATTTT.

The V and J genes are TRBV4-1 and TRBJ2-1; 7 bases agree with TRBD2. Germline loops: CDR1 MGHRA, CDR2 YSYEKL. J gave up 9 bases and V 1 base, and 9 bases lay outside the gene matches. This CDR3 has 15 amino acids. The CDR3 DNA follows: TGCGCCAGCAGCCAAGCGGGAGGAAGGTTGGGTGAGCAGTTCTTC. Protein product: CASSQAGGRLGEQFF.

The chain joins TRBV28 to TRBJ2-1, with TRBD2 matching over 7 bases. From germline, CDR1 is MDHEN and CDR2 SYDVKM. Trimming at V came to 7 bases and at J to 7 bases, leaving 10 bases not matched to a gene. The CDR3 spans 14 residues. The CDR3 sequence is CASTPNGGWNEQFF. CDR3 in DNA: TGTGCCAGCACTCCGAACGGGGGGTGGAATGAGCAGTTCTTC.

J is TRBJ1-2 and V is TRBV10-3; D not certain. The CDR3 spans 11 residues. Germline V gives CDR1 ENHRY, CDR2 SYGVKD. Trimming left V 10 bases short and J 3 bases short, with 9 bases between. CDR3 coding DNA: TGTGCCACTTGGAGTGACTATGGCTACACCTTC. This translates into CATWSDYGYTF.

The chain carries TRBV6-4 and TRBJ2-7; no clear D gene. CDR3 size: 14 residues. V lost 8 bases, J lost 5 bases, and 19 bases lay in between. The germline gives CDR1 MRHNA, CDR2 SNTAGT. CDR3 sequence: CASRHQAPRDEQYF. The CDR3 region has the DNA TGTGCCAGCCGACACCAGGCCCCTCGCGACGAGCAGTACTTC.